These T cell receptor beta chains were read from a single sample in a study of control samples from healthy donors and cancer patients. Clones were sequenced by immunoSEQ multiplex PCR, and TCRdb holds only the in-frame ones, with some missing. The sample records 63,000 or so clones, around 82% being singletons. Source material: blood. These receptor sequences come from a man aged 45-60 years in good health. CDR3s include the opening cysteine and the closing phenylalanine or tryptophan. D genes are given only for firm matches. A clone size is listed for some rows: how often the clone was seen (once, few, many), or a class if it is expanded.

>TRBV11-3|.|.|TRBJ2-2
TGTGCCAGCAGCGTCTCTGAGGCCGGGGAGCTGTTTTTT
CASSVSEAGELFF
>TRBV6-2/TRBV6-3|.|once|TRBJ1-5
TGTGCCAGCAGTTATTCACCAGGACAGCGAGATAATCAGCCCCAGCATTTT
CASSYSPGQRDNQPQHF
>TRBV4-2|.|.|TRBJ2-3
TGTGCCAGCAGCCAAGGCCGCTGGGAGGATACGCAGTATTTT
CASSQGRWEDTQYF
>TRBV12-5|.|.|TRBJ2-1
TGTGCTAGTGGTTTAGGTAATGAGCAGTTCTTC
CASGLGNEQFF
>TRBV30|.|.|TRBJ1-2
TGTGCCTGGAGCCCCCGCATGGACGCGGCCTTC
CAWSPRMDAAF
>TRBV30|.|few|TRBJ2-6
TGTGCCTGGAGTGTAAGAGGTCGGGGGATACACTCTGGGGCCAACGTCCTGACTTTC
CAWSVRGRGIHSGANVLTF
>TRBV19|.|.|TRBJ2-5
TGTGCCAGTAGTATAGATCTGACTACCCAGTACTTC
CASSIDLTTQYF
>TRBV5-1|TRBD1|.|TRBJ1-6
TGCGCCAGCAGCCAAGGCCCTATAGGGGGCGATTCACCCCTCCACTTT
CASSQGPIGGDSPLHF
>TRBV9|TRBD2|.|TRBJ2-5
TGTGCCAGCAGCGTAGTTCCTAGCGGGAGAGAGACCCAGTACTTC
CASSVVPSGRETQYF
>TRBV5-6|.|.|TRBJ1-4
TGTGCCAGCAGCTTGGGGGCAGACATTGCAACTAATGAAAAACTGTTTTTT
CASSLGADIATNEKLFF
>TRBV21-1|.|.|TRBJ2-7
TGTGCCAGCAACGCCTCCGCGGGAGGGGACATCCCACGCAGCGAGCAGTACTTC
CASNASAGGDIPRSEQYF
>TRBV18|.|.|TRBJ1-1
TGTGCCAGCTCACAGAAGGTGGGCACTGAAGCTTTCTTT
CASSQKVGTEAFF
>TRBV5-4|.|.|TRBJ2-5
TGTGCCAGCAGCTCCACGGGGGCGGGTGAGACCCAGTACTTC
CASSSTGAGETQYF
>TRBV5-8|.|.|TRBJ1-4
TGTGCCAGCCTTCCTTCCCTGGCAGGTGGTGAAAAACTGTTTTTT
CASLPSLAGGEKLFF
>TRBV7-2|.|.|TRBJ1-1
TGTGCCAGCAGCCCACAGCTGAACACTGAAGCTTTCTTT
CASSPQLNTEAFF
>TRBV7-2|.|.|TRBJ1-2
TGTGCCAGCAGCTCCTTACAGGGTAATGGCTACACCTTC
CASSSLQGNGYTF
>TRBV18|TRBD2|few|TRBJ2-7
TGTGCCAGCTCACCCGATTTACTGAGTGGGAGGGCCGCTTACGAGCAGTACTTC
CASSPDLLSGRAAYEQYF